The T cell receptor (beta chain) under discussion was sequenced for a study of cytomegalovirus exposure and HLA in healthy donors. Study-wide background: Early on, a data release was issued that held about 85 million unique TCRs from HLA-typed donors.

With 60 Vbeta and 13 Jbeta primers, the PCR was carried out. TCRdb's table, derived via immunoSEQ multiplex PCR, lists solely in-frame clones and lacks some. The top ten clones hold around 2.9% of a sample with 55,000 to 80,000 clones, about 82% of them seen once. Per germline, CDR1 SGHDN and CDR2 FVKESK. Trimming cost V 2 bases and J 1 base, with 18 bases left between them. This CDR3 contains 18 residues. The specimen was PBMCs. The chain couples TRBV14 to TRBJ1-3; no reliable D call. This sequence was found in a young woman in good health and CMV-seronegative. CDR3: CASSQKVERPVSGNTIYF. The CDR3 coding sequence is TGTGCCAGCAGCCAAAAGGTGGAGAGGCCGGTTTCTGGAAACACCATATATTTT.